A single sample is the source of the 28 T cell receptor beta chains below, sequenced in a study of CD8 T cells in Susac syndrome. An amount of RNA that ranged from about 0.45 to 1 ug was reverse transcribed with random hexamers. TCRdb ran MiXCR on the immunoSEQ multiplex PCR reads and lists one entry per CDR3 protein. The sample has some 130,000 distinct CDR3 sequences, around 90% seen once. Input material: CD8+ T cells from PBMCs. The receptors here all came from a human donor with multiple sclerosis.

The rearrangement uses TRBV6-5 and TRBJ1-2, with D maybe TRBD1 (6 bases). Germline CDR1 MNHEY, CDR2 SVGAGI. Trimming shortened V by 3 bases and J by 4 bases, and 15 bases separated the two germline ends. This CDR3 is 15 amino acids long. CDR3 in DNA: TGTGCCAGCAGTTATCCCCGAGGGGGTCTCTATGGCTACACCTTC. This gives the protein CASSYPRGGLYGYTF.

This clonotype was observed once. The V gene is TRBV5-1, the J gene TRBJ1-1; weak D call: TRBD1 (5 bases). V was shortened by 2 bases and J by 6 bases, with 20 bases between the two germline ends. The CDR3 contains 16 residues. Germline-derived CDR1 and CDR2 are SGHRS and YFSETQ. The CDR3 DNA follows: TGCGCCAGCAGCTTCACCGTCCTGACAGCGAAGGCTGAAGCTTTCTTT. Amino acid sequence: CASSFTVLTAKAEAFF. The variable domain in full, completed from reference TRBV5-1 and TRBJ1-1, reads KAGVTQTPRYLIKTRGQQVTLSCSPISGHRSVSWYQQTPGQGLQFLFEYFSETQRNKGNFPGRFSGRQFSNSRSEMNVSTLELGDSALYLCASSFTVLTAKAEAFFGQGTRLTVV.

V is TRBV7-8 and J is TRBJ1-5, with D hard to call. The CDR3 length is 16 residues. Germline V gene sequence: CDR1 SGHVS, CDR2 FQNEAQ. V lost 0 bases and J lost 11, with 20 bases in between. The CDR3: CASSLAEGGSPGAQHF. The CDR3 nucleotides read TGTGCCAGCAGCTTAGCGGAGGGCGGGTCCCCCGGGGCCCAGCATTTT.

The rearrangement links TRBV4-2 to TRBJ2-7, with 8 bases aligning to TRBD2. The CDR3 length is 14 residues. V dropped 3 bases and J dropped 6; count of bases not matched to a gene: 7. Germline lookup yields CDR1 LGHNA and CDR2 YNFKEQ. For the CDR3, the DNA is TGTGCCAGCAGCCACGGTAGCGGGATGGGCGAGCAGTACTTC. It translates to CASSHGSGMGEQYF.

The CDR3 DNA sequence: TGCGCCAGCAGCTTGGAGCCGGGAGGGAGGTCAGATACGCAGTATTTT. As protein: CASSLEPGGRSDTQYF. The genes are TRBV5-1 and TRBJ2-3; TRBD2 aligns across 8 bases. The germline V gene has CDR1 SGHRS and CDR2 YFSETQ. J was trimmed by 4 bases and V by 0 bases; bases with no gene match: 7. The CDR3 is made up of 16 amino acids.

The CDR3 here is CASSPWTSGGSYEQYF. As DNA, the CDR3 is TGTGCCAGCAGCCCCTGGACTAGCGGGGGATCCTACGAGCAGTACTTC. The chain joins TRBV5-4 to TRBJ2-7, with TRBD2 matching 13 bases. This CDR3 has 16 residues. Germline CDR1 reads SGHNT; CDR2 reads YYREEE (reference sequence). V trimming: 4 bases; J trimming: 1 base; junction bases outside the gene matches: 5.

CDR3 protein: CASRSNQPQHF. CDR3 nucleotide sequence: TGTGCCAGTCGGAGCAATCAGCCCCAGCATTTT. The chain links TRBV28 to TRBJ1-5; D is unclear. The germline V and J ends were trimmed by 9 bases and 1 base, with 4 bases remaining between them. The CDR3 is 11 residues long. Germline V gives CDR1 MDHEN, CDR2 SYDVKM.

V is TRBV5-6 and J is TRBJ2-1; possibly TRBD1 or TRBD2 for D (6 bases each). The CDR3 length is 14 residues. CDR1 is SGHDT and CDR2 is YYEEEE in the germline V gene. V lost 7 bases to trimming and J lost 9 bases, with 20 bases between them. The CDR3 region is CASSLGGLQSEQFF. Here the CDR3 DNA reads TGTGCCAGCTCCCTAGGGGGGCTTCAGAGTGAGCAGTTCTTC. Full variable domain (missing parts from reference TRBV5-6 and TRBJ2-1): DAGVTQSPTHLIKTRGQQVTLRCSPKSGHDTVSWYQQALGQGPQFIFQYYEEEERQRGNFPDRFSGHQFPNYSSELNVNALLLGDSALYLCASSLGGLQSEQFFGPGTRLTVL.

V and J are TRBV25-1 and TRBJ2-1; D remains ambiguous. V lost 8 bases, J lost 6 bases, and 8 bases lay in between. The length of the CDR3 is 11 residues. CDR1 is MGHDK, CDR2 SYGVNS, per germline. The CDR3 spells CASCVGNEQFF. For the CDR3, the DNA is TGTGCCAGCTGTGTGGGCAATGAGCAGTTCTTC.

The V gene is TRBV28, the J gene TRBJ2-2; D call uncertain. This CDR3 is built from 15 residues. The germline gives CDR1 MDHEN, CDR2 SYDVKM. The V end was cut by 8 bases, the J end by 4 bases, with 17 bases between. CDR3 nucleotide sequence: TGTGCCAGCTCAATGGGATCCCTATTCACCGGGGAGCTGTTTTTT. It specifies CASSMGSLFTGELFF.

V usage is TRBV6-2 or TRBV6-3 and J usage is TRBJ1-5; TRBD1 might be the D (5 bases). V was clipped by 5 bases and J by 0 bases, with 14 bases between them. The CDR3 totals 16 residues. CDR1 is MNHEY, CDR2 SVGEGT, per germline. CDR3: CASSQAGTHSNQPQHF. DNA for the CDR3: TGTGCCAGCAGTCAAGCCGGGACTCATAGCAATCAGCCCCAGCATTTT.

The V gene is TRBV27, the J gene TRBJ1-1, with 7 nucleotides matching TRBD1. The CDR3 is made up of 15 amino acids. J lost 4 bases, V lost 3 bases, and 8 bases had no gene match. The V gene's germline CDR1 is MNHEY and CDR2 SMNVEV (reference sequence). CDR3 bases: TGTGCCAGCAGTTTCCAGACAGGGACGGGCACTGAAGCTTTCTTT. Translation: CASSFQTGTGTEAFF.

The V call is TRBV7-9, the J call TRBJ2-7; D is perhaps TRBD2 (6 bases). CDR3 size: 16 residues. V was trimmed by 5 bases and J by 4 bases, leaving 21 bases between them. Germline assignment: CDR1 SEHNR and CDR2 FQNEAQ (reference sequence). The CDR3 loop is CASSPPPGGDTYEQYF. The DNA for the CDR3 is TGTGCCAGCAGCCCCCCTCCAGGAGGGGATACGTACGAGCAGTACTTC.

The chain links TRBV4-1 to TRBJ2-1; 9 bases match TRBD2. The ends lost 4 bases at V and 8 bases at J; junction bases unmatched: 15. CDR1 and CDR2 (germline): MGHRA, YSYEKL. The CDR3 runs 17 residues. CDR3 nucleotides: TGCGCCAGCAGCCTTACCCCGACTAGCGGCATTGTGGATGAGCAGTTCTTC. Amino acid sequence: CASSLTPTSGIVDEQFF.

The chain employs TRBV11-2 and TRBJ1-1; TRBD1 might be the D (5 bases). The CDR3 length is 14 residues. V was trimmed by 1 base and J by 6 bases, leaving 12 bases between them. Looked up from germline, CDR1 is SGHAT and CDR2 is FQNNGV. CDR3 loop: CASSLVPGLAEAFF. CDR3 sequence (DNA): TGTGCCAGCAGCTTAGTTCCAGGGTTAGCTGAAGCTTTCTTT.

This clonotype has just one count. The rearrangement uses TRBV14 and TRBJ1-4; 9 bases map to TRBD1. Trimming took 4 bases from V and 9 from J; bases not matched to a gene: 6. Germline CDR1 SGHDN, CDR2 FVKESK. CDR3 length: 14 residues. The DNA for the CDR3 is TGTGCCAGCAGCCCGGGACAGGGTGAGCAAAAACTGTTTTTT. It is translated as CASSPGQGEQKLFF.

V gene TRBV4-1 combines with J gene TRBJ2-7, with 10 bases aligning to TRBD2. The CDR3 extends over 16 amino acids. The germline V gene has CDR1 MGHRA and CDR2 YSYEKL. The V and J ends lost 0 bases and 4 bases, in that order; junction bases with no gene match: 6. CDR3 amino acids: CASSQERSSGSYEQYF. CDR3 nucleotides: TGCGCCAGCAGCCAAGAAAGGTCTAGCGGGAGTTACGAGCAGTACTTC.

The chain is built from TRBV4-1 and TRBJ2-3; the match to TRBD2 covers 12 bases. Trimming took 4 bases from V and 5 from J; bases not matched to a gene: 4. This CDR3 region has 15 residues. Germline CDR1 is MGHRA and CDR2 is YSYEKL. In DNA, the CDR3 is TGCGCCAGCAGCCGACTAGCGGGAGAGGGAGATACGCAGTATTTT. It encodes CASSRLAGEGDTQYF.

V gene TRBV5-6 combines with J gene TRBJ2-1; 9 bases map to TRBD1. The J segment lost 7 bases and the V segment lost 5 bases, leaving 4 bases of the junction unmatched. In germline, CDR1 is SGHDT, CDR2 YYEEEE. There are 13 residues in the CDR3. The CDR3 bases are TGTGCCAGCAGACCTGGACAGGGGAATGAGCAGTTCTTC. Amino acid sequence: CASRPGQGNEQFF.

The V gene is TRBV7-9, the J gene TRBJ1-1; 8 nucleotides agree with TRBD1. The CDR3 sequence is 17 residues long. V lost 5 bases, J lost 6 bases, and 17 bases stayed unmatched. Germline V gene sequence: CDR1 SEHNR, CDR2 FQNEAQ (reference sequence). The CDR3 protein is CASSQNRDRTILAEAFF. DNA of the CDR3: TGTGCCAGCAGCCAGAACCGGGACAGGACTATTCTAGCTGAAGCTTTCTTT. Filled out from reference TRBV7-9 and TRBJ1-1, the complete variable domain reads DTGVSQNPRHKITKRGQNVTFRCDPISEHNRLYWYRQTLGQGPEFLTYFQNEAQLEKSRLLSDRFSAERPKGSFSTLEIQRTEQGDSAMYLCASSQNRDRTILAEAFFGQGTRLTVV.

This sequence joins TRBV4-2 and TRBJ1-4, with D maybe TRBD1 (6 bases). Trimming shortened V by 5 bases and J by 0 bases, and 13 bases separated the two germline ends. Germline V lookup: CDR1 LGHNA, CDR2 YNFKEQ. The CDR3 has 16 amino acids. The chain's CDR3 is CASSVSRGATNEKLFF. The DNA for the CDR3 is TGTGCCAGCAGCGTATCCAGGGGCGCAACTAATGAAAAACTGTTTTTT.

V is TRBV12-3 or TRBV12-4 and J is TRBJ2-7; 7 nucleotides align to TRBD2. Trimming removed 6 bases from V and 0 bases from J; junction bases left unmatched: 2. This CDR3 is built from 13 residues. CDR3 loop: CASSGRHSYEQYF. The CDR3 DNA is TGTGCCAGCAGCGGGAGGCACTCCTACGAGCAGTACTTC.

The J gene is TRBJ2-7, the V gene TRBV18; 11 bases agree with TRBD2. V lost 4 bases to trimming and J lost 2 bases; unmatched junction nucleotides: 7. CDR1 KGHSH and CDR2 LQKENI come from the germline V gene. The CDR3 covers 16 residues. CDR3 loop: CASSLSLAGVTYEQYF. For the CDR3, the DNA is TGTGCCAGCTCACTTTCACTAGCGGGAGTGACCTACGAGCAGTACTTC. Combining the CDR3 with reference TRBV18 and TRBJ2-7 gives the whole variable domain NAGVMQNPRHLVRRRGQEARLRCSPMKGHSHVYWYRQLPEEGLKFMVYLQKENIIDESGMPKERFSAEFPKEGPSILRIQQVVRGDSAAYFCASSLSLAGVTYEQYFGPGTRLTVT.

The V and J genes are TRBV11-2 and TRBJ1-2, with 7 bases that match TRBD1. The CDR3 totals 14 residues. The trim removed 3 bases at V and 8 bases at J, leaving 9 bases unmatched. Looked up from germline, CDR1 is SGHAT and CDR2 is FQNNGV. CDR3 residues: CASSFAGTVAGYTF. CDR3 in DNA: TGTGCCAGCAGCTTTGCCGGGACAGTAGCCGGCTACACCTTC. The complete variable domain, with remaining parts taken from reference TRBV11-2 and TRBJ1-2, reads EAGVAQSPRYKIIEKRQSVAFWCNPISGHATLYWYQQILGQGPKLLIQFQNNGVVDDSQLPKDRFSAERLKGVDSTLKIQPAKLEDSAVYLCASSFAGTVAGYTFGSGTRLTVV.

This sequence joins TRBV27 and TRBJ2-7; D is unclear. Trimming shortened V by 4 bases and J by 2 bases, and 3 bases separated the two germline ends. CDR1 MNHEY and CDR2 SMNVEV come from the germline V gene (reference sequence). CDR3 length equals 11 residues. The CDR3 loop reads CASSSAYEQYF. CDR3 sequence (DNA): TGTGCCAGCAGTTCCGCCTACGAGCAGTACTTC.

The V call is TRBV20-1, the J call TRBJ2-7; no clear D. CDR1 is DFQATT, CDR2 SNEGSKA, per germline (reference sequence). The CDR3 length is 12 residues. Between the trimmed V and J ends, which lost 0 bases and 3 bases, there was a span of 6 bases. Here the CDR3 reads CSARESGYEQYF. In nucleotides, the CDR3 is TGCAGTGCTAGAGAATCAGGCTACGAGCAGTACTTC.

This clonotype was seen a single time. CDR3 in amino acids: CASSPGTVSTDTQYF. CDR3 DNA: TGTGCCAGCAGCCCAGGGACTGTCAGCACAGATACGCAGTATTTT. The chain is built from TRBV7-8 and TRBJ2-3, with D possibly TRBD2 on 6 matching bases. CDR1 is SGHVS, CDR2 FQNEAQ, per germline. CDR3 length equals 15 residues. The V end lost 5 bases, the J end lost 0 bases, and 12 bases lay between the germline ends.

This sequence joins TRBV2 and TRBJ2-2; 7 bases agree with TRBD1. This CDR3 has 16 amino acids. J lost 5 bases, V lost 4 bases, and 10 bases had no gene match. From germline, CDR1 is SNHLY and CDR2 FYNNEI. The CDR3 nucleotides are TGTGCCAGCAGTGCCATGGGGACAGAAGGGACCGGGGAGCTGTTTTTT. Residues: CASSAMGTEGTGELFF.